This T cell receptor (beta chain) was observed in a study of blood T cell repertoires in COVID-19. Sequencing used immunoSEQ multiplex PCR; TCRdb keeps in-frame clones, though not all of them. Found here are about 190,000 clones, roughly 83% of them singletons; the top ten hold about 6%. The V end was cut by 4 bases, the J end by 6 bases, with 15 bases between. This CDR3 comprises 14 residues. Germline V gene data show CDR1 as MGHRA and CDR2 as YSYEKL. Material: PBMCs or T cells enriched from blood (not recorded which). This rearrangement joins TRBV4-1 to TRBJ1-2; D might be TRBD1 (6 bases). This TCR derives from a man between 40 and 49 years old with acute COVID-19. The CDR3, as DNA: TGCGCCAGCAGCCTCCGCAGGGGACCTGATGGCTACACCTTC. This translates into CASSLRRGPDGYTF.